A single count supports the clone carrying this TCR beta chain. No antigen is known for it. Clones were sequenced by immunoSEQ multiplex PCR, and TCRdb holds only the in-frame ones, with some missing. The sample holds about 69,000 clones, 95% to 97% seen once. CDR3 length: 15 residues. Germline CDR1 and CDR2: SGHTA and FQGTGA. Trimming removed 3 bases from V and 9 bases from J, with 18 bases in between. This sample is drawn from a study of T cell clonotyping in hematopoietic cell transplantation. Study context: Recipients' pretransplant samples followed cytoreduction. Study-wide results and caveats: At the given depth, recipient repertoires were over 95% de novo clonotypes. After transplant, recipient diversity fell while pathologically expanded clonotypes grew through day 180. Cells were unsorted, so CD4 and CD8 contributions were not separated.

Time point defined: recipient sample about 28 days before transplant, after cytoreduction. The V and J genes are TRBV7-3 and TRBJ2-1, with D perhaps TRBD2 (6 bases). The sample here was peripheral blood mononuclear cells, taken before stem cell transplant. The TCR sequence derives from a woman aged 50 to 60 with acute myeloid leukemia. Some clones in this sample may be carry-over from other donors' samples. For the CDR3, the DNA is TGTGCCAGCAGCTTGGGACTTCTCGCTGGAGCTGAGCAGTTCTTC. Translated: CASSLGLLAGAEQFF.